These 16 T cell receptor beta chains came from one sample sequenced in a study of T cells in Graves' hyperthyroidism and ophthalmopathy (dated by TCRdb to about 2019). Library creation used multiplex PCR. These reads were obtained on an Illumina HiSeq 2000. The TCR beta CDR3 regions were amplified from RNA transcripts. The first round of RT-PCR for the TCR CDR3 was performed with the HTBI primer set and the Qiagen OneStep RT-PCR kit. Using fastp at Q25 and MiXCR, TCRdb reprocessed the public reads and kept productive beta chains. Every CDR3 protein is listed once, alongside the most common genes and DNA of its rows. The table for this sample lists a few hundred thousand distinct CDR3 sequences; about 17% of them were counted only once. About 41% of the sample is in the top ten clones. Sequencing input: blood. These receptors all come from a man aged 40-55 years with Graves' hyperthyroidism.

The genes are TRBV5-4 and TRBJ2-7, with TRBD1 matching 7 bases. V dropped 0 bases and J dropped 5; count of bases not matched to a gene: 8. The germline V gene has CDR1 SGHNT and CDR2 YYREEE (reference sequence). The CDR3 has 15 amino acids. Here the CDR3 DNA reads TGTGCCAGCAGCTTGGTTGAGACAGGGAACCACGAGCAGTACTTC. It codes for CASSLVETGNHEQYF.

In its sample, this clonotype was seen once. The J gene is TRBJ2-5, the V gene TRBV27; 9 bases fit TRBD1. The V segment lost 5 bases and the J segment 5 bases; nucleotides outside the gene matches: 15. This CDR3 contains 17 residues. Germline lookup yields CDR1 MNHEY and CDR2 SMNVEV (reference sequence). The CDR3 region has the DNA TGTGCCAGCAGTGTCGGGGCCGGGACAGGGCTTCCCGAGACCCAGTACTTC. Translated, it gives CASSVGAGTGLPETQYF.

This sequence joins TRBV7-9 and TRBJ2-7, with D uncertain. CDR1 and CDR2 (germline): SEHNR, FQNEAQ (reference sequence). The CDR3 is made up of 12 amino acids. V was shortened by 0 bases and J by 7 bases, with 7 bases between the two germline ends. CDR3 loop: CASSLAVREQYF. The CDR3 DNA is TGTGCCAGCAGCTTAGCGGTACGGGAGCAGTACTTC. Full variable domain (rest looked up from reference TRBV7-9 and TRBJ2-7): DTGVSQNPRHKITKRGQNVTFRCDPISEHNRLYWYRQTLGQGPEFLTYFQNEAQLEKSRLLSDRFSAERPKGSFSTLEIQRTEQGDSAMYLCASSLAVREQYFGPGTRLTVT.

On this clonotype itself: A much larger clone sits a single nucleotide away, making a read error possible. The chain is built from TRBV30 and TRBJ2-2; D ambiguous. The CDR3 is made up of 15 amino acids. The germline V gene has CDR1 GTSNPN and CDR2 SVGIG (reference sequence). V was pared by 0 bases and J by 0 bases, with 8 bases between. This CDR3 is CAWSVGLTNTGELFF. The CDR3 nucleotides read TGTGCCTGGAGTGTTGGCCTTACGAACACCGGGGAGCTGTTTTTT.

V and J are TRBV4-3 and TRBJ2-7; D remains ambiguous. The ends were cut back, 4 bases at V and 3 bases at J, with 13 bases in the middle. The CDR3 totals 14 residues. The germline V gene encodes CDR1 LGHNA and CDR2 YSLEER. As DNA, the CDR3 is TGCGCCAGCAGCCGAAATCATGGGAACTACGAGCAGTACTTC. It specifies CASSRNHGNYEQYF.

At least ten counts were recorded for this clonotype. The V gene is TRBV10-3, the J gene TRBJ1-4; 9 nucleotides line up with TRBD1. J was trimmed by 5 bases and V by 7 bases; bases with no gene match: 5. This CDR3 has 14 residues. Looked up from germline, CDR1 is ENHRY and CDR2 is SYGVKD. The CDR3 nucleotides are TGTGCCATCAAAGGCGACAGGGGGAATGAAAAACTGTTTTTT. Protein: CAIKGDRGNEKLFF.

In regard to this clonotype: One end of the junction is discordant with germline, which a read error may explain. This chain joins TRBV9 and TRBJ2-5; D is ambiguous. Germline V gene sequence: CDR1 SGDLS, CDR2 YYNGEE. The CDR3 has 13 amino acids. CDR3 DNA sequence: TGTGCCAGCAGCGTAGACATCCAAGAGACCAAGTACTTC. As protein: CASSVDIQETKYF.

V is TRBV18 and J is TRBJ2-2; no firm D call. The V gene's germline CDR1 is KGHSH and CDR2 LQKENI. The CDR3 covers 11 residues. The V end lost 2 bases, the J end lost 13 bases, and 8 bases lay between the germline ends. Here the CDR3 reads CASSPETRLFF. The CDR3 bases are TGTGCCAGCTCACCAGAGACCCGGCTGTTTTTT. The whole variable domain, filled in from reference TRBV18 and TRBJ2-2, reads NAGVMQNPRHLVRRRGQEARLRCSPMKGHSHVYWYRQLPEEGLKFMVYLQKENIIDESGMPKERFSAEFPKEGPSILRIQQVVRGDSAAYFCASSPETRLFFGEGSRLTVL.

In its sample, this clonotype was seen many times. The chain recombines TRBV6-1 with TRBJ1-5; TRBD1 is a possible D gene (5 bases). Per the germline V gene, CDR1 is MNHNS and CDR2 is SASEGT. V was pared by 4 bases and J by 1 base, with 11 bases between. The CDR3 covers 15 residues. For the CDR3, the DNA is TGTGCCAGCAGTGGGAGAGGGGTGAGCAATCAGCCCCAGCATTTT. Amino acids: CASSGRGVSNQPQHF.

V gene TRBV19 combines with J gene TRBJ2-7; D is undetermined. The CDR3 has 11 residues. Germline V gene sequence: CDR1 LNHDA, CDR2 SQIVND (reference sequence). Trimming stripped 11 bases from V and 3 bases from J, with 11 bases between. CDR3 amino acids: CAAGLGYEQYF. CDR3 coding DNA: TGTGCCGCAGGATTGGGCTACGAGCAGTACTTC.

V and J are TRBV15 and TRBJ2-7, with 10 bases identical to TRBD1. The germline V gene has CDR1 LNHNV and CDR2 YYDKDF (reference sequence). The CDR3 is 15 residues long. V shed 3 bases and J 5 bases; nucleotides not matched to a gene: 7. The CDR3 DNA is TGTGCCACCAGCAGGGTTCCCGACAGGGGGCACGAGCAGTACTTC. The encoded protein is CATSRVPDRGHEQYF.

This clonotype was seen at least ten times. V is TRBV7-2 and J is TRBJ2-5; tentative D call: TRBD1 (6 bases). The V and J ends lost 3 bases and 5 bases respectively, with 10 bases between them. CDR1 and CDR2 (germline): SGHTA, FQGNSA. The CDR3 extends over 13 amino acids. Written as DNA, the CDR3 is TGTGCCAGCAGCTTCGACCAGGGGGAGACCCAGTACTTC. The encoded protein is CASSFDQGETQYF.

This clonotype was observed many times. CDR3 residues: CASRGGRGSEAFF. The CDR3 DNA sequence: TGTGCCAGCAGGGGAGGGAGGGGGTCTGAAGCTTTCTTT. V and J are TRBV7-2 and TRBJ1-1, with D maybe TRBD1 (6 bases). This CDR3 has 13 amino acids. Germline loops: CDR1 SGHTA, CDR2 FQGNSA. The ends were cut back, 6 bases at V and 6 bases at J, with 14 bases in the middle.

This clonotype has at least ten counts. The chain combines TRBV12-3 or TRBV12-4 with TRBJ2-7, with D hard to call. The CDR3 has 13 amino acids. Between the trimmed V and J ends, which lost 5 bases and 3 bases, there was a span of 11 bases. The CDR3 loop is CASSAMGFYEQYF. The CDR3 nucleotides read TGTGCCAGCAGTGCGATGGGGTTCTACGAGCAGTACTTC.

The genes are TRBV9 and TRBJ2-7; 9 positions agree with TRBD2. V dropped 0 bases and J dropped 2; count of bases not matched to a gene: 3. Germline CDR1 SGDLS, CDR2 YYNGEE. The CDR3 consists of 15 residues. CDR3 DNA sequence: TGTGCCAGCAGCGTAGCTCCTAGCGGGGCCTACGAGCAGTACTTC. Residues: CASSVAPSGAYEQYF.

This clonotype was found a few times. The rearrangement joins TRBV4-3 to TRBJ2-2, with a weak D call TRBD2 (5 bases). The length of the CDR3 is 15 residues. Deletions cut 1 base from V and 8 bases from J, with 14 bases between. Germline V gives CDR1 LGHNA, CDR2 YSLEER. The chain's CDR3 is CASSQGTGMNGELFF. The CDR3 DNA follows: TGCGCCAGCAGCCAAGGGACCGGGATGAATGGGGAGCTGTTTTTT.